The clone carrying this T cell receptor (beta chain) was seen many times. Input for naive CD8 libraries was roughly 20,000 to 1,000,000 sorted cells; the RNA fraction used was 10%, 30% or 50%. Sorting was used to obtain naive CD8 T cells (CD8+CD4-CCR7+CD45RA+). These data are taken from a study of molecular identifiers for immune sequencing clone quantification. Background on the study: Within a replicate experiment, RNA obtained from either around 20,000 or 100,000 naive CD8 cells was divided into five aliquots, and four of those aliquots were then sequenced.

Both previously described methods and listed TCR primers were employed to make bulk TCR libraries. One entry per CDR3 protein, called by TCRdb with MiXCR from the PCR reads. The sample gives 40,000 to 45,000 distinct CDR3 sequences, nearly 25% of which show up once; approximately 0.89% is in the top ten. This CDR3 comprises 12 residues. The germline gives CDR1 MNHEY, CDR2 SVGAGI. V was shortened by 3 bases and J by 0 bases, with 2 bases between the two germline ends. This chain uses TRBV6-5 with TRBJ2-5; D is ambiguous. What was sequenced was naive CD8+ T cells from blood, with Jurkat cell RNA spiked in. The subset was: FACS-sorted CD8+CD4-CCR7+CD45RA+ naive T cells. This sequence was found in a human donor in good health. Some libraries in this study had Jurkat cell RNA spiked in. CDR3 residues: CASSYDQETQYF. The CDR3, as DNA: TGTGCCAGCAGTTATGACCAAGAGACCCAGTACTTC.